This T cell receptor beta chain was obtained from a study of cytomegalovirus exposure and HLA in healthy donors. Whole-study findings and limits: The study carried out a later analysis of TCR beta sequences. It associated some 18,000 of them with specific HLA alleles at a false discovery rate of 0.05. Relative to the approximately 700-donor mean, N-insertions were reportedly fewer in an Asian-associated ancestry cluster in a later analysis. Among immune exposure information, only CMV serostatus was available. In a later analysis, V- and J-gene trimming of beta chains associated with a DCLRE1C missense variant, replicated independently.

PCR involved 60 Vbeta and 13 Jbeta primers. Sequenced by immunoSEQ multiplex PCR; TCRdb stores in-frame clones only, minus some. The data contain about 130,000 clones, 80% to 85% of them singletons. With regard to this clone: Its antigen is not identified.

The V and J ends lost 3 bases and 5 bases, in that order; junction bases with no gene match: 8. The CDR3 extends over 16 amino acids. CDR1 KGHSH and CDR2 LQKENI come from the germline V gene. The sequence came from a man younger than 35 in good health and CMV-seronegative. The sequenced material came from PBMCs. The chain recombines TRBV18 with TRBJ1-2, with TRBD1 matching over 11 bases. This CDR3 is CASSPGWTGGRYGYTF. The CDR3 DNA sequence: TGTGCCAGCTCACCGGGATGGACAGGGGGCCGGTATGGCTACACCTTC.